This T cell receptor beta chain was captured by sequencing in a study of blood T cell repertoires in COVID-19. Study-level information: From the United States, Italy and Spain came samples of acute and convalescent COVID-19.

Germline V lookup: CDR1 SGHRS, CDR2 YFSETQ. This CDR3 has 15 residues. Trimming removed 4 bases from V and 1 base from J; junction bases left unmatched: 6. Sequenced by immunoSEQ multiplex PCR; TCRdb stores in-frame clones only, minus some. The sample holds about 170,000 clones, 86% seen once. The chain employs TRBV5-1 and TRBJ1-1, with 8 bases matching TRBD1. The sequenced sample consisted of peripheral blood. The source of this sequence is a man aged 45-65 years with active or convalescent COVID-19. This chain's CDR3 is CASSPQTGANTEAFF. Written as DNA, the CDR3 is TGCGCCAGCAGCCCCCAGACAGGGGCGAACACTGAAGCTTTCTTT.